The next 6 T cell receptor beta chains were all read from a single sample in a study of cytomegalovirus exposure and HLA in healthy donors. PCR was performed using 60 Vbeta and 13 Jbeta primers. Clones were sequenced by immunoSEQ multiplex PCR, and TCRdb holds only the in-frame ones, with some missing. The repertoire holds 180,000 or so clones, around 77% seen once, with 1.5% to 2% in the top ten. The sample was PBMCs. The receptors come from a woman aged 25 to 39 in good health and CMV-seronegative.

Note on this clone: Other DNA sequences within the sample encode an identical CDR3. The chain carries TRBV5-1 and TRBJ2-5; 8 bases agree with TRBD2. CDR1 and CDR2 from the germline V gene are SGHRS and YFSETQ. V shed 1 base, J shed 4 bases, and the junction held 0 bases outside the gene matches. The CDR3 runs 13 residues. The CDR3 DNA reads as TGCGCCAGCAGCTTGAGCGGGGGAGAGACCCAGTACTTC. This codes for CASSLSGGETQYF.

The chain couples TRBV9 to TRBJ1-2; maybe TRBD1 (6 bases). The CDR3 runs 17 residues. Trimming removed 3 bases at V and 2 bases at J, with 20 bases between. Germline CDR1 and CDR2: SGDLS and YYNGEE. CDR3 protein: CASSAEGQGPLNYGYTF. CDR3 coding DNA: TGTGCCAGCAGCGCAGAGGGCCAGGGGCCGTTAAACTATGGCTACACCTTC.

The DNA for the CDR3 is TGTGCCAGCAGTTTGGGACAGGGGGCGGGGGAGCAGTACTTC. It translates to CASSLGQGAGEQYF. The V gene is TRBV27, the J gene TRBJ2-7; 12 bases are a match to TRBD1. This CDR3 contains 14 residues. Trimming took 3 bases from V and 7 from J; bases not matched to a gene: 4. Germline values: CDR1 MNHEY, CDR2 SMNVEV (reference sequence).

This clone has just a few counts. The chain is built from TRBV5-1 and TRBJ1-2; the match to TRBD1 covers 11 bases. Germline V gene sequence: CDR1 SGHRS, CDR2 YFSETQ. This CDR3 has 15 amino acids. V dropped 4 bases and J dropped 4; count of bases not matched to a gene: 6. CDR3 sequence: CASSRGTGGVYGYTF. CDR3 DNA: TGCGCCAGCAGCCGGGGGACAGGGGGTGTCTATGGCTACACCTTC. Drawing the rest from reference TRBV5-1 and TRBJ1-2, the complete variable domain is KAGVTQTPRYLIKTRGQQVTLSCSPISGHRSVSWYQQTPGQGLQFLFEYFSETQRNKGNFPGRFSGRQFSNSRSEMNVSTLELGDSALYLCASSRGTGGVYGYTFGSGTRLTVV.

This chain uses TRBV10-3 with TRBJ1-2, with 11 bases lining up with TRBD1. Trimming cost V 7 bases and J 6 bases; bases outside gene matches: 7. The CDR3 has 14 amino acids. CDR1 is ENHRY, CDR2 SYGVKD, per germline. CDR3 sequence: CAINRDRGVDGYTF. The CDR3 DNA sequence: TGTGCCATCAACAGGGACAGGGGGGTTGATGGCTACACCTTC.

V usage is TRBV18 and J usage is TRBJ2-1; D uncertain. CDR1 and CDR2 from the germline V gene are KGHSH and LQKENI. V lost 2 bases and J lost 0, with 8 bases in between. The CDR3 is 15 amino acids. CDR3 protein: CASSPDRGSYNEQFF. Here the CDR3 DNA reads TGTGCCAGCTCACCAGATCGAGGCTCCTACAATGAGCAGTTCTTC.